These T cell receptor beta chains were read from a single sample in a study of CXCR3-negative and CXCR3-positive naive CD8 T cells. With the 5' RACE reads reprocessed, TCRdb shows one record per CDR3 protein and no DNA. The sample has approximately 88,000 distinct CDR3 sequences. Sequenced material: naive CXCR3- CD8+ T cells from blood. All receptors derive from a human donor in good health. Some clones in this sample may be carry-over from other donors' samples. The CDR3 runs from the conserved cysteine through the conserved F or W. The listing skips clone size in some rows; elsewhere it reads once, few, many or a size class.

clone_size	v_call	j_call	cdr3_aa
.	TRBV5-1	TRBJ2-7	CASSAKSRRDTTYEQYF
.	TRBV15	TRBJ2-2	CATSRDRATGELFF
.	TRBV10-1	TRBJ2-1	CASSEAFDLSSYNEQFF
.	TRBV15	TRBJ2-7	CATSSDGGPSYEQYF
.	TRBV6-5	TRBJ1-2	CASSYSAWEFSYGYTF
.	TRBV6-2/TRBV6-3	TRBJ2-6	CASRTADPELAGANVLTF
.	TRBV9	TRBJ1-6	CASSSAIRTGDSPLHF
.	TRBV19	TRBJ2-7	CASSIGAQRYF
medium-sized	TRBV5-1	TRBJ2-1	CASSLEGSGSAYNEQFF
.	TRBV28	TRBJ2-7	CASSLSSNVGSAYEQYF
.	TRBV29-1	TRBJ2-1	CSVKTSGDYNEQFF
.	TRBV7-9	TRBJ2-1	CASSLFTPDRAYNEQFF
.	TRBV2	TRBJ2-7	CASSVGSGSYEQYF
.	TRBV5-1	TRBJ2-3	CASSLAPSGGVSATDTQYF
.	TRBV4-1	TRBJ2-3	CASSQDEGGRTDTQYF
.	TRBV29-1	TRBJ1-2	CSATPGQGAYGYTF
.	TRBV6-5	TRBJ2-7	CASSLNNYEQYF
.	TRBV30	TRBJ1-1	CAWNTIQGSSEAFF